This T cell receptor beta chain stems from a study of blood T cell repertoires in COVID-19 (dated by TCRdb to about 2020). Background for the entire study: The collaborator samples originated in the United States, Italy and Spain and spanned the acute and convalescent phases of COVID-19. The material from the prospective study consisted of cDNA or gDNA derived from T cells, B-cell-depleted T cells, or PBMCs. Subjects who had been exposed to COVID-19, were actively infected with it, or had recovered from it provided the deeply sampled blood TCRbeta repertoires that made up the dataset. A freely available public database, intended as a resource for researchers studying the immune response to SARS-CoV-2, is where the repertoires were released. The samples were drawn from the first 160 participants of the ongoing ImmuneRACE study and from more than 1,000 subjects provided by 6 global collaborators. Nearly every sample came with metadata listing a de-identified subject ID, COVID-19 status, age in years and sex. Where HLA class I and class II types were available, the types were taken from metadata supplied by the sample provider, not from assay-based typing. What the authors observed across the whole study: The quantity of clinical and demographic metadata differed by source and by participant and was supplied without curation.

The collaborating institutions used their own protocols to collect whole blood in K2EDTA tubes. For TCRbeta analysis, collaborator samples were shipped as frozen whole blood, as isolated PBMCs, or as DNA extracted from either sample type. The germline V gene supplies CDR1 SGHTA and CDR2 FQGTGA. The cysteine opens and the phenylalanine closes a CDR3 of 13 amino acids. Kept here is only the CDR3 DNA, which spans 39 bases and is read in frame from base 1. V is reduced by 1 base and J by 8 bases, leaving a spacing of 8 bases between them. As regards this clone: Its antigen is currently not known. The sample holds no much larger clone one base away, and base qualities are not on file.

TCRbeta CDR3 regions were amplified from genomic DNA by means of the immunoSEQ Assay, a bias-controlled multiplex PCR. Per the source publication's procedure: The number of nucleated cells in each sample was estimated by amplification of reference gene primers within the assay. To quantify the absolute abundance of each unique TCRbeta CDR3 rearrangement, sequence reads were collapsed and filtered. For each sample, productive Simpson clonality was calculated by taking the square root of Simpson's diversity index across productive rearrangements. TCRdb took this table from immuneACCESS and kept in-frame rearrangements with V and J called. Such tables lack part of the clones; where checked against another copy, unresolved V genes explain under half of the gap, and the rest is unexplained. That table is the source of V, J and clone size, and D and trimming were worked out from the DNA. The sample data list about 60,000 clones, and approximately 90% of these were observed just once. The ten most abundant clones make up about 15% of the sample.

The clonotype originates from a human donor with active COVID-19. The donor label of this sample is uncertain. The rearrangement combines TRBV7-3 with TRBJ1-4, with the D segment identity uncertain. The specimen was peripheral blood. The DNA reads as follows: TGTGCCAGCAGCTTAAACACCGGGGAAAAACTGTTTTTT. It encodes CASSLNTGEKLFF.